The 2 T cell receptor beta chains listed next were all sequenced from one sample in a study of molecular identifiers for immune sequencing clone quantification. TCRdb redid the calling of the PCR reads with MiXCR, one entry per CDR3 protein. Of nearly 650,000 distinct CDR3 sequences in the sample, about 25% were seen once. The sequencing sample was made of naive CD8+ T cells from blood, with Jurkat cell RNA spiked in. Subset meaning: FACS-sorted CD8+CD4-CCR7+CD45RA+ naive T cells. These TCRs come from a human donor in good health. Some libraries in this study had Jurkat cell RNA spiked in.

This clonotype turned up a few times. The rearrangement links TRBV6-2 or TRBV6-3 to TRBJ2-2, with D perhaps TRBD2 (5 bases). This CDR3 contains 13 residues. Trimming stripped 2 bases from V and 6 bases from J, with 7 bases between. Per germline, CDR1 MNHEY and CDR2 SVGEGT. The CDR3 protein is CASSYGSPGELFF. The CDR3 nucleotides are TGTGCCAGCAGTTACGGGAGCCCCGGGGAGCTGTTTTTT.

This clonotype was seen repeatedly, ten times or more. The chain recombines TRBV12-3 or TRBV12-4 with TRBJ2-3, with TRBD1 as a possible D gene (6 bases). The V and J ends lost 1 base and 4 bases respectively, with 12 bases between them. This CDR3 contains 15 residues. The CDR3 sequence: CASSLELGAADTQYF. CDR3 DNA: TGTGCCAGCAGTTTAGAGTTGGGGGCTGCAGATACGCAGTATTTT.